The following is a T cell receptor beta chain sequence with its context. PCR used 60 Vbeta primers and 13 Jbeta primers. Assay: immunoSEQ multiplex PCR; the TCRdb copy retains only in-frame clones and omits some. The sample has approximately 140,000 clones, 55% to 80% seen once; the top ten hold 6% to 8.5%. Germline values: CDR1 MNHEY, CDR2 SMNVEV (reference sequence). J lost 8 bases, V lost 1 base, and 11 bases had no gene match. The CDR3 sequence is 18 residues long. The source of the sample is a study of cytomegalovirus exposure and HLA in healthy donors. This sequence joins TRBV27 and TRBJ1-4; 12 bases line up with TRBD1. The TCR sequence derives from a woman between 55 and 75 years old in good health and CMV-seropositive. The specimen sequenced was PBMCs. CDR3 in DNA: TGTGCCAGCAGTTTATTAGGGACAGGGGGCGTCAGGGACGAAAAACTGTTTTTT. Its translation is CASSLLGTGGVRDEKLFF.